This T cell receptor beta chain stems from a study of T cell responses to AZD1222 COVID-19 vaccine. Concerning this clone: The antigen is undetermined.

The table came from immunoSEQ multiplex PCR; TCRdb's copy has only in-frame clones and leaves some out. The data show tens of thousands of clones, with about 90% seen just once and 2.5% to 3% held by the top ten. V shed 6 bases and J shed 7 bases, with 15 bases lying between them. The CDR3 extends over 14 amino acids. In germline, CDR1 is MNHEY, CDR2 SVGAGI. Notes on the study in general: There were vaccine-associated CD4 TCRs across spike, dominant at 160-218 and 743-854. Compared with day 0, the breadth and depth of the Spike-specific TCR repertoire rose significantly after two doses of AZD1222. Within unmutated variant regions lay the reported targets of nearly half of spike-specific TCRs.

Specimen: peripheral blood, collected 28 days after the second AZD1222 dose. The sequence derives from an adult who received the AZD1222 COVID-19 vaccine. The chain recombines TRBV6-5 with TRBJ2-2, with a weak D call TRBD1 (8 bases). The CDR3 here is CASSGQGGNGELFF. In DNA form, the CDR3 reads TGTGCCAGCAGCGGACAGGGAGGGAACGGGGAGCTGTTTTTT.